The 10 T cell receptor beta chains presented below share a single source sample, sequenced in a study of shared clonotypes between healthy human individuals. Repertoires were generated with immunoSEQ multiplex PCR, while TCRdb's copy carries only in-frame clones and drops some. The table lists approximately 2.5 million clones, over 85% of them singletons. Material for sequencing was naive CD4+ T cells from PBMCs. Stated subset: CD45RA+ positively selected. The receptors shown here come from a man between 18 and 35 years old in good health. Some clones in this sample may be carry-over from other donors' samples.

The V gene is TRBV5-6, the J gene TRBJ1-1; tentatively, D is TRBD1 (5 bases). Trimming left V 0 bases short and J 3 bases short, with 12 bases between. The length of the CDR3 is 15 residues. Germline V gene lookup returns CDR1 SGHDT and CDR2 YYEEEE. The CDR3 nucleotides are TGTGCCAGCAGCTTGGCCGCAGACAGCTACACTGAAGCTTTCTTT. Translating gives CASSLAADSYTEAFF. Looking up the rest from reference TRBV5-6 and TRBJ1-1 gives the full variable domain: DAGVTQSPTHLIKTRGQQVTLRCSPKSGHDTVSWYQQALGQGPQFIFQYYEEEERQRGNFPDRFSGHQFPNYSSELNVNALLLGDSALYLCASSLAADSYTEAFFGQGTRLTVV.

The V and J genes are TRBV18 and TRBJ1-5, with 9 bases that match TRBD1. J was trimmed by 7 bases and V by 2 bases; bases with no gene match: 6. The CDR3 has 15 residues. Germline V gene data show CDR1 as KGHSH and CDR2 as LQKENI. CDR3 in DNA: TGTGCCAGCTCACCAGGACAGGGGATTCGGCAGCCCCAGCATTTT. Translated, it gives CASSPGQGIRQPQHF. The entire variable domain, with the rest obtained from reference TRBV18 and TRBJ1-5, is as follows: NAGVMQNPRHLVRRRGQEARLRCSPMKGHSHVYWYRQLPEEGLKFMVYLQKENIIDESGMPKERFSAEFPKEGPSILRIQQVVRGDSAAYFCASSPGQGIRQPQHFGDGTRLSIL.

The CDR3 DNA is TGTGCCAGCAGTTACGTGACGTCAGATACGCAGTATTTT. It translates to CASSYVTSDTQYF. The chain carries TRBV6-6 and TRBJ2-3; D is uncertain. From germline, CDR1 is MNHNY and CDR2 SVGAGI (reference sequence). This CDR3 region has 13 residues. The V and J ends lost 2 bases and 4 bases respectively, with 7 bases between them.

This clone has only a few counts. The chain employs TRBV18 and TRBJ1-1, with TRBD1 matching over 8 bases. The CDR3 contains 14 residues. The V gene end was trimmed by 6 bases and the J gene end by 3 bases; junction bases not matched to a gene: 6. Germline-derived CDR1 and CDR2 are KGHSH and LQKENI. The chain's CDR3 is CASSNSGGDTEAFF. The CDR3 bases are TGTGCCAGCTCCAATTCAGGGGGCGACACTGAAGCTTTCTTT.

V usage is TRBV28 and J usage is TRBJ2-1; TRBD2 aligns across 8 bases. CDR1 is MDHEN, CDR2 SYDVKM, per germline. After removal of 7 bases from V and 5 bases from J, the junction contained 10 bases not matched to a gene. This CDR3 has 15 amino acids. CDR3 DNA sequence: TGTGCCAGCATCTCCATGGCAGCGGGGGACAATGAGCAGTTCTTC. Translating it yields CASISMAAGDNEQFF.

J is TRBJ2-7 and V is TRBV5-1; no definite D call. V lost 4 bases, J lost 2 bases, and 4 bases lay in between. Germline V lookup: CDR1 SGHRS, CDR2 YFSETQ. The CDR3 loop spans 11 amino acids. DNA for the CDR3: TGCGCCAGCAGCGATACCTACGAGCAGTACTTC. Its translation: CASSDTYEQYF.

The sample holds one count of this clone. The chain links TRBV27 to TRBJ2-5; tentatively, D is TRBD2 (6 bases). Trimming took 3 bases from V and 5 from J, leaving 13 bases between them. The CDR3 is 14 residues long. CDR1 and CDR2 from the germline V gene are MNHEY and SMNVEV (reference sequence). CDR3 region: CASSLGLRGETQYF. CDR3 nucleotides: TGTGCCAGCAGTTTGGGTCTTCGGGGGGAGACCCAGTACTTC.

V and J are TRBV19 and TRBJ1-1, with D tentatively TRBD1 (5 bases). The CDR3 totals 14 residues. The V end was cut by 7 bases, the J end by 2 bases, with 14 bases between. Per germline, CDR1 LNHDA and CDR2 SQIVND (reference sequence). The CDR3 is CASTPGWANTEAFF. The DNA for the CDR3 is TGTGCCAGTACCCCAGGGTGGGCAAACACTGAAGCTTTCTTT.

As to this clone: This same CDR3 is encoded by further DNA sequences in the sample. This chain uses TRBV18 with TRBJ2-5, with 7 bases fitting TRBD1. The CDR3 has 14 amino acids. Losses at the gene ends were 3 bases for V and 5 bases for J; bases not matched to a gene: 6. Germline V CDR1 and CDR2: KGHSH, LQKENI. CDR3 nucleotide sequence: TGTGCCAGCTCACCGGCAGGGGGTAGGGAGACCCAGTACTTC. Translated, it gives CASSPAGGRETQYF.

The chain links TRBV4-3 to TRBJ2-3; perhaps TRBD2 as D (6 bases). The length of the CDR3 is 17 residues. Germline V gene data show CDR1 as LGHNA and CDR2 as YSLEER. V gave up 2 bases and J gave up 2 bases, with 17 bases separating them. The DNA for the CDR3 is TGCGCCAGCAGCCAATCGGAAACTGGCGGGACCACAGATACGCAGTATTTT. Translating gives CASSQSETGGTTDTQYF.